This is a list of T cell receptor beta chains from one sample in a study of shared clonotypes between healthy human individuals. The protocol was immunoSEQ multiplex PCR, while the TCRdb copy is restricted to in-frame clones and leaves out a portion. The sample comprises around 990,000 clones, roughly 77% of which are singletons, and approximately 0.95% rests with the top ten. The specimen was memory CD4+ T cells from PBMCs. These receptors originate from a man younger than 35 in good health. Some clones in this sample may be carry-over from other donors' samples. The CDR3 runs from the conserved cysteine through the conserved F or W. Each record gives: J gene, D gene, clone size, V gene, CDR3 protein, CDR3 DNA. D genes are given only for firm matches. Size is stated for part of the rows, as once, few or many counts, or as a class when the clone is expanded.

j_gene: TRBJ2-7
d_gene: .
abundance: .
v_gene: TRBV27
CDR3aa: CASSPRSPYEQYF
CDR3nt: TGTGCCAGCAGTCCCCGGTCCCCCTACGAGCAGTACTTC

j_gene: TRBJ1-2
d_gene: .
abundance: .
v_gene: TRBV28
CDR3aa: CASSRTSGYGYTF
CDR3nt: TGTGCCAGCAGCAGGACGTCGGGGTATGGCTACACCTTC

j_gene: TRBJ2-2
d_gene: .
abundance: .
v_gene: TRBV7-9
CDR3aa: CASTPPGGRTGELFF
CDR3nt: TGTGCCAGCACCCCCCCTGGGGGACGCACCGGGGAGCTGTTTTTT

j_gene: TRBJ2-2
d_gene: TRBD2
abundance: few
v_gene: TRBV4-2
CDR3aa: CASSQGWAGEAGELFF
CDR3nt: TGTGCCAGCAGCCAAGGTTGGGCGGGAGAGGCCGGGGAGCTGTTTTTT

j_gene: TRBJ2-2
d_gene: .
abundance: .
v_gene: TRBV28
CDR3aa: CASSLPRRGLFF
CDR3nt: TGTGCCAGCAGTTTGCCCCGGCGGGGGCTGTTTTTT

j_gene: TRBJ2-3
d_gene: .
abundance: .
v_gene: TRBV7-9
CDR3aa: CASSLVTNRTDTQYF
CDR3nt: TGTGCCAGCAGCTTGGTTACGAACCGCACAGATACGCAGTATTTT

j_gene: TRBJ2-5
d_gene: .
abundance: .
v_gene: TRBV7-2
CDR3aa: CASSLGAGSETQYF
CDR3nt: TGTGCCAGCAGCTTAGGGGCGGGGTCAGAGACCCAGTACTTC

j_gene: TRBJ2-7
d_gene: .
abundance: few
v_gene: TRBV5-1
CDR3aa: CASSRYDGYEQYF
CDR3nt: TGCGCCAGCAGCCGGTACGACGGCTACGAGCAGTACTTC

j_gene: TRBJ2-5
d_gene: TRBD2
abundance: .
v_gene: TRBV4-2
CDR3aa: CASSQGFGTSLKTQYF
CDR3nt: TGTGCCAGCAGCCAGGGTTTTGGGACTAGCCTGAAGACCCAGTACTTC

j_gene: TRBJ2-3
d_gene: .
abundance: many
v_gene: TRBV27
CDR3aa: CASSPMTGRDTQYF
CDR3nt: TGTGCCAGCAGTCCTATGACAGGGAGGGATACGCAGTATTTT

j_gene: TRBJ2-1
d_gene: TRBD2
abundance: .
v_gene: TRBV28
CDR3aa: CASSSGTSGRSEQFF
CDR3nt: TGTGCCAGCAGTTCCGGGACTAGCGGGAGAAGTGAGCAGTTCTTC

j_gene: TRBJ1-2
d_gene: TRBD1
abundance: few
v_gene: TRBV10-3
CDR3aa: CAISAGQLNYGYTF
CDR3nt: TGTGCCATCAGTGCGGGACAGTTAAACTATGGCTACACCTTC

j_gene: TRBJ2-7
d_gene: .
abundance: few
v_gene: TRBV28
CDR3aa: CASSLWGQGEIEQYF
CDR3nt: TGTGCCAGCAGTTTGTGGGGCCAGGGAGAAATCGAGCAGTACTTC

j_gene: TRBJ1-1
d_gene: .
abundance: .
v_gene: TRBV30
CDR3aa: CAWEGHPGSMNTEAFF
CDR3nt: TGTGCCTGGGAGGGACACCCGGGGTCAATGAACACTGAAGCTTTCTTT

j_gene: TRBJ1-2
d_gene: .
abundance: .
v_gene: TRBV5-5
CDR3aa: CASSLGQGLSYGYTF
CDR3nt: TGTGCCAGCAGCTTGGGTCAGGGACTAAGCTATGGCTACACCTTC

j_gene: TRBJ2-6
d_gene: .
abundance: many
v_gene: TRBV11-2
CDR3aa: CASSSSGHLFGANVLTF
CDR3nt: TGTGCCAGCAGCTCCAGCGGACACCTCTTTGGGGCCAACGTCCTGACTTTC

j_gene: TRBJ1-1
d_gene: .
abundance: .
v_gene: TRBV6-1
CDR3aa: CASSEGAAPNTEAFF
CDR3nt: TGTGCCAGCAGTGAAGGGGCCGCCCCGAACACTGAAGCTTTCTTT

j_gene: TRBJ2-4
d_gene: .
abundance: .
v_gene: TRBV18
CDR3aa: CASSPPDRQIQYF
CDR3nt: TGTGCCAGCTCACCACCGGACAGACAAATTCAGTACTTC

j_gene: TRBJ1-2
d_gene: .
abundance: .
v_gene: TRBV5-1
CDR3aa: CASSLSGSNYGYTF
CDR3nt: TGCGCCAGCAGCTTGTCAGGGTCTAACTATGGCTACACCTTC

j_gene: TRBJ2-7
d_gene: TRBD1
abundance: .
v_gene: TRBV2
CDR3aa: CASSGRTGRSYEQYF
CDR3nt: TGTGCCAGCAGTGGACGGACAGGGAGGTCTTACGAGCAGTACTTC

j_gene: TRBJ2-3
d_gene: .
abundance: once
v_gene: TRBV7-2
CDR3aa: CASAFGRAADTQYF
CDR3nt: TGTGCCAGCGCCTTCGGACGAGCCGCAGATACGCAGTATTTT

j_gene: TRBJ2-2
d_gene: TRBD2
abundance: once
v_gene: TRBV6-4
CDR3aa: CASSQNGLAGAGTGELFF
CDR3nt: TGTGCCAGCAGTCAAAACGGACTAGCGGGAGCGGGGACCGGGGAGCTGTTTTTT

j_gene: TRBJ2-3
d_gene: .
abundance: .
v_gene: TRBV5-4
CDR3aa: CASSLGGVSITSTDTQYF
CDR3nt: TGTGCCAGCAGCTTGGGAGGAGTTTCTATTACTAGCACAGATACGCAGTATTTT